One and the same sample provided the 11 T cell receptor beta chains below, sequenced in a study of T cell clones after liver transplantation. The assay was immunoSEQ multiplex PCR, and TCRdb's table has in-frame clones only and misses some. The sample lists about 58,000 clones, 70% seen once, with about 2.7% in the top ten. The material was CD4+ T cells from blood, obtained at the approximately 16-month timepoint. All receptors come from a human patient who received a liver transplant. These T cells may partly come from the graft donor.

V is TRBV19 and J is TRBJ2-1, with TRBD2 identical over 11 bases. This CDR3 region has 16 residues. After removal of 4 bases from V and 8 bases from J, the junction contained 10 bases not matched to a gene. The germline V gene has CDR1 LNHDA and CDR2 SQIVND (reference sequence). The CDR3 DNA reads TGTGCCAGTAGTAGAGCCACGACTAGCGGGGCTTATGAGCAGTTCTTC. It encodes CASSRATTSGAYEQFF.

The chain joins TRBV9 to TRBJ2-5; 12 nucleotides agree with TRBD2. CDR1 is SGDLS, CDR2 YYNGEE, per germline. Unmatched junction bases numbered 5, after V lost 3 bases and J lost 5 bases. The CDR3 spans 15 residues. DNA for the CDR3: TGTGCCAGCAGCGCGACTAGCGGGAGAGGCGAGACCCAGTACTTC. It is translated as CASSATSGRGETQYF.

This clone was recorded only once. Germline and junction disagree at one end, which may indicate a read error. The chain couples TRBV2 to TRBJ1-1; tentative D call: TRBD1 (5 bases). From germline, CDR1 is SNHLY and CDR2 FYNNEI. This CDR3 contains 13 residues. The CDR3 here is CASSEGGHTETFF. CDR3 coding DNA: TGTGCCAGCAGTGAAGGGGGCCACACTGAAACTTTCTTT. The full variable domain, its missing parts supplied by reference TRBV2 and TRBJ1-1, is EPEVTQTPSHQVTQMGQEVILRCVPISNHLYFYWYRQILGQKVEFLVSFYNNEISEKSEIFDDQFSVERPDGSNFTLKIRSTKLEDSAMYFCASSEGGHTETFFGQGTRLTVV.

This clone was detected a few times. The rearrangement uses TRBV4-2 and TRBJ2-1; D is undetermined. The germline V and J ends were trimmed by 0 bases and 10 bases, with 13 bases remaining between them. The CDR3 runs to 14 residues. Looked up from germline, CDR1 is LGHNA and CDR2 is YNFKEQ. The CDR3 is CASSQDHVVSEQFF. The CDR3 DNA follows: TGTGCCAGCAGCCAAGATCATGTTGTATCCGAGCAGTTCTTC.

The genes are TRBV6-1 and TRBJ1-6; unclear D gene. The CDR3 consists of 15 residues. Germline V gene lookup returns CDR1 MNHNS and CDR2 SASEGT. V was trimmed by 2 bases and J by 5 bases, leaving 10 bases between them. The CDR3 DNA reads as TGTGCCAGCAGTGAAATCCAGGCTAATAATTCACCCCTCCACTTT. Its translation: CASSEIQANNSPLHF.

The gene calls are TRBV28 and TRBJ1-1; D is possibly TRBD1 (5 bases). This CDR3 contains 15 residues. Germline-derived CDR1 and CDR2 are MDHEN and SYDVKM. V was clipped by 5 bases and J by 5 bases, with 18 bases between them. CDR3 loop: CASSTSGSGWTEAFF. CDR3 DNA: TGTGCCAGCAGTACTTCAGGGTCAGGGTGGACTGAAGCTTTCTTT.

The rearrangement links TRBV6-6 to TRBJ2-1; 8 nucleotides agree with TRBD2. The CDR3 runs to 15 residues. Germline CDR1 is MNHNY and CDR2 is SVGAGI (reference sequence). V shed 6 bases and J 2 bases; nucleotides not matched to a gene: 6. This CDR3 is CASRTLAEAYNEQFF. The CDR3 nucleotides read TGTGCCAGCAGAACACTAGCGGAAGCCTACAATGAGCAGTTCTTC.

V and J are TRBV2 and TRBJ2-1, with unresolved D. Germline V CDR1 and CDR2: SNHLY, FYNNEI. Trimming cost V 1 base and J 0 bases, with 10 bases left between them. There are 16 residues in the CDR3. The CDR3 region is CASSEEWSSSYNEQFF. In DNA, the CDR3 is TGTGCCAGCAGTGAAGAGTGGAGTAGCTCCTACAATGAGCAGTTCTTC.

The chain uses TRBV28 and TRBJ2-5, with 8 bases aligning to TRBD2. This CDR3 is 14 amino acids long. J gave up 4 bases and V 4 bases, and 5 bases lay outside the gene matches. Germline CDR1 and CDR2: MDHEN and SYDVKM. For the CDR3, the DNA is TGTGCCAGCAGTTCCCCGGGACTAGGAGAGACCCAGTACTTC. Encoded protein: CASSSPGLGETQYF.

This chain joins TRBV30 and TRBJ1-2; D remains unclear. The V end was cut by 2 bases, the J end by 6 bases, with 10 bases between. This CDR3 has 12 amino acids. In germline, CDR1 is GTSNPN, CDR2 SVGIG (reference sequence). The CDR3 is CAWSLQNHGYTF. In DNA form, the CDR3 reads TGTGCCTGGAGTCTACAGAACCATGGCTACACCTTC.

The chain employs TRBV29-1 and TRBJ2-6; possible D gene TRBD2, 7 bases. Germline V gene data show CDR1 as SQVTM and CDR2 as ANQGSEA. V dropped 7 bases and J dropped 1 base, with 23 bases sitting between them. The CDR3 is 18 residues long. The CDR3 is CSARLRGAPRSGANVLTF. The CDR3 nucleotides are TGCAGCGCTAGGCTACGGGGGGCGCCTAGGTCTGGGGCCAACGTCCTGACTTTC.